This TCR beta chain was obtained from a study of blood T cells in healthy people across ages. Combining a sample-barcoded 5' primer with a J-beta primer mix, a second PCR ran for about 7 to 12 cycles. TCRdb re-called the 5' RACE reads through MiXCR, storing one row per CDR3 protein. The sample lists about 1 million distinct CDR3 sequences, 40% to 45% seen once, with 15% to 20% in the top ten. The CDR3 length is 15 residues. Trimming shortened V by 5 bases and J by 2 bases, and 16 bases separated the two germline ends. The V gene's germline CDR1 is SGHTA and CDR2 FQGTGA. The chain employs TRBV7-3 and TRBJ2-7; D might be TRBD2 (6 bases). The receptor comes from a woman between 55 and 75 years old in good health. The specimen sequenced was blood. The CDR3 is CASSLQPGLPYEQYF. The DNA for the CDR3 is TGTGCCAGCAGCCTACAACCGGGACTTCCCTACGAGCAGTACTTC.